This T cell receptor beta chain was retrieved from a study of cytomegalovirus exposure and HLA in healthy donors. Study-wide findings and caveats: Specificity for CMV antigens was confirmed in vitro for three of the CMV-associated chains. Subsequent analysis revealed that first-cohort TCR clusters tended to co-occur in the 110 or so validation repertoires.

From the 120-subject validation cohort, which was separate from the roughly 670-subject first cohort, the donors were drawn. A word on this clone: Its antigen is still unknown.

CDR3 length equals 13 residues. V shed 0 bases and J shed 7 bases, with 11 bases lying between them. CDR1 is SGHNT and CDR2 is YYREEE in the germline V gene (reference sequence). The method was immunoSEQ multiplex PCR; TCRdb's version includes in-frame clones alone and lacks a portion of them. The sample carries some 170,000 clones, roughly 84% recorded once. The sequence derives from a man aged 25 to 40 in good health and CMV-seropositive. Material for sequencing was PBMCs. This chain joins TRBV5-4 and TRBJ2-7, with D perhaps TRBD2 (5 bases). The CDR3 protein is CASSLVGSGEQYF. The CDR3 DNA follows: TGTGCCAGCAGCTTGGTTGGCTCGGGAGAGCAGTACTTC.